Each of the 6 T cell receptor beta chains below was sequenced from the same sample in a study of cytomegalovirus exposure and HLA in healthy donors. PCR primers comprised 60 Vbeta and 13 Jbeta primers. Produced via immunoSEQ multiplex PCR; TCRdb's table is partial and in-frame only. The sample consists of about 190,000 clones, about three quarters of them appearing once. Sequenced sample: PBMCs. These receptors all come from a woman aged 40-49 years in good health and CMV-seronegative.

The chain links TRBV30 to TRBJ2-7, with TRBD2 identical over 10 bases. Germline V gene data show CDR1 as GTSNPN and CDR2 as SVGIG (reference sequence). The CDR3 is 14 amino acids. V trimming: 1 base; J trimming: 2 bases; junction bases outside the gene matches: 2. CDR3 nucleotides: TGTGCCTGGAGTGCAACTAGCGGGGCCTACGAGCAGTACTTC. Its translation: CAWSATSGAYEQYF.

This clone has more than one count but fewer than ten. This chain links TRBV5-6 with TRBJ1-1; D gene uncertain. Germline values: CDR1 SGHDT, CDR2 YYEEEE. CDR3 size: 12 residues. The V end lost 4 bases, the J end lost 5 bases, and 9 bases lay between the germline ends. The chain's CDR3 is CASSRRETEAFF. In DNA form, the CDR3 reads TGTGCCAGCAGCCGCCGAGAAACTGAAGCTTTCTTT.

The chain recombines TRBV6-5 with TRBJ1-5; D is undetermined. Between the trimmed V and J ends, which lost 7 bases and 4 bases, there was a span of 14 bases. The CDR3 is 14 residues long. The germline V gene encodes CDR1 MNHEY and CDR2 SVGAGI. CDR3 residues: CASTASGTNQPQHF. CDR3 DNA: TGTGCCAGCACAGCGTCGGGTACAAATCAGCCCCAGCATTTT.

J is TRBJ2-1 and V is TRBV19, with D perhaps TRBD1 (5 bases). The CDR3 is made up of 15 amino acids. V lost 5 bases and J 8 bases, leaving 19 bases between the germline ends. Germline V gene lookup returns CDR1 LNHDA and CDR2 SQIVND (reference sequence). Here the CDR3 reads CASSALKAGPHEQFF. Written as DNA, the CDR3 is TGTGCCAGTAGTGCCCTAAAGGCAGGGCCCCATGAGCAGTTCTTC.

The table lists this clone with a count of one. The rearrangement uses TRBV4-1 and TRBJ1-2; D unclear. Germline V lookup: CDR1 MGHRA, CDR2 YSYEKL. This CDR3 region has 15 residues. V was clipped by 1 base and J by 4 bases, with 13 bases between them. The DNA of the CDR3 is TGCGCCAGCAGCCAAGGGGAGCGGACGAGCTATGGCTACACCTTC. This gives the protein CASSQGERTSYGYTF.

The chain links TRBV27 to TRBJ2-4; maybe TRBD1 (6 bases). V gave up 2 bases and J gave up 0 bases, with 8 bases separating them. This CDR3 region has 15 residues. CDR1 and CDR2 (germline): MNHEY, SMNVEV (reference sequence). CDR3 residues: CASSLEGEAKNIQYF. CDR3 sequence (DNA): TGTGCCAGCAGTTTAGAGGGGGAAGCCAAAAACATTCAGTACTTC.